This T cell receptor (beta chain) is drawn from a study of blood T cell repertoires in COVID-19 (dated by TCRdb to 2018 to 2020). With regard to the full study: Samples from collaborators originated in the United States, Italy and Spain and spanned both the acute and convalescent phases of COVID-19. Subjects who had been exposed to COVID-19, were actively infected with it, or had recovered from it provided the deeply sampled blood TCRbeta repertoires that made up the dataset. Samples were obtained from the ongoing ImmuneRACE study (first 160 participants) and from 1,200 or so subjects provided by 6 global collaborators. Nearly every sample came with metadata listing a de-identified subject ID, COVID-19 status, age in years and sex. The prospective study material was composed of cDNA or gDNA derived from T cells, B-cell-depleted T cells, or PBMCs. The repertoires were made available in a free public database intended to serve as a resource for research on the immune response to SARS-CoV-2. Where HLA class I and class II types were available, the types were taken from metadata supplied by the sample provider, not from assay-based typing. Points the paper makes about the study in general: The quantity of clinical and demographic metadata differed by source and by participant and was supplied without curation.

With respect to this clone: Which antigen it targets is not known. One base away there is no much larger clone; base qualities are not given.

The immunoSEQ Assay, a bias-controlled multiplex PCR, was used to amplify TCRbeta CDR3 regions from genomic DNA. The authors' analysis ran thus. Nucleated cell counts per sample were estimated from amplification of reference gene primers within the assay. To quantify the absolute abundance of each unique TCRbeta CDR3 rearrangement, sequence reads were collapsed and filtered. For each sample, productive Simpson clonality was calculated as the square root of Simpson's diversity index across productive rearrangements. Here the immuneACCESS table is served through TCRdb, limited to in-frame sequences with V and J called. Missing clones are a known gap in these copies; in checked studies unresolved V genes cover under half, and the rest lacks a known reason. V and J calls and clone size come straight from that table; D and trimming were deduced from the DNA. The sample includes around 100,000 clones, with about 80% observed a single time. Roughly 31% of the sample is taken by the ten largest.

V drops 5 bases and J drops 9 bases, leaving 14 bases in between. For CDR1 and CDR2, the germline V gene lists SGHTA and FQGNSA. The CDR3, cysteine through phenylalanine, is 13 amino acids long. Left in the record is the CDR3 DNA by itself, 39 bases read in frame from the first base. Each collaborating institution followed its own protocols to collect whole blood in K2EDTA tubes. For TCRbeta analysis, collaborator samples were shipped as frozen whole blood, as isolated PBMCs, or as DNA extracted from either sample type. The receptor comes from a man in his sixties or seventies with active or convalescent COVID-19. The sequencing input was peripheral blood. This receptor chain uses TRBV7-2 and TRBJ2-1; the D gene is perhaps TRBD2, from 5 matching bases. The base sequence is TGTGCCAGCAGCCTATCGAGGGCTGGTGAGCAGTTCTTC. It translates as CASSLSRAGEQFF.